This TCR beta chain was recorded in a study of blood T cell repertoires in COVID-19. Study overall: T cells, B-cell-depleted T cells, or PBMCs supplied cDNA or gDNA.

Participants were aged about 18 to 90 years, lived in 24 US areas, and enrolled virtually. Profiled with immunoSEQ multiplex PCR; TCRdb holds only in-frame clones, not every one. The sample has 250,000 to 400,000 clones; about nine tenths are singletons. The V gene end was trimmed by 6 bases and the J gene end by 1 base; junction bases not matched to a gene: 4. The CDR3 sequence is 15 residues long. Germline V gene lookup returns CDR1 MNHEY and CDR2 SVGAGI. This clonotype was sampled from a man in his sixties who had recovered from COVID-19. Sequencing used PBMCs or T cells enriched from blood (not recorded which). The rearrangement uses TRBV6-5 and TRBJ2-2; 8 bases map to TRBD2. In nucleotides, the CDR3 is TGTGCCAGCAGCCGGACTAGCCGGAACACCGGGGAGCTGTTTTTT. Amino acids: CASSRTSRNTGELFF.